The rows below give T cell receptor beta chains drawn from one sample of a study of graft-versus-host responses after intestinal transplantation. Profiled with immunoSEQ multiplex PCR; TCRdb holds only in-frame clones, not every one. The sample shows some 27,000 clones, around 96% of them seen only once. The material was PBMCs, obtained approximately 32 days after intestinal transplant. Source of these receptors: a human patient who received an intestinal transplant, so some T cells may come from the graft donor. Each CDR3 is given with its conserved first and last residue. The D gene is left open where the match is weak. Expanded clones get a size class; other rows say once, few or many, or leave the size out.

len: 16; d_gene: TRBD1; abundance: NA; v_gene: TRBV7-2; j_gene: TRBJ1-1; CDR3aa: CASSLGDVGTGEEAFF; CDR3nt: TGTGCCAGCAGCTTAGGGGACGTGGGGACAGGGGAGGAAGCTTTCTTT
len: 15; d_gene: NA; abundance: NA; v_gene: TRBV7-8; j_gene: TRBJ2-5; CDR3aa: CASSSSGVLQETQYF; CDR3nt: TGTGCCAGCAGCTCTAGTGGCGTCCTTCAAGAGACCCAGTACTTC
len: 14; d_gene: NA; abundance: NA; v_gene: TRBV4-3; j_gene: TRBJ1-1; CDR3aa: CASVKTLWDTEAFF; CDR3nt: TGCGCCAGCGTAAAGACCTTATGGGACACTGAAGCTTTCTTT
len: 15; d_gene: NA; abundance: NA; v_gene: TRBV27; j_gene: TRBJ1-1; CDR3aa: CASSLTNRGGTEAFF; CDR3nt: TGTGCCAGCAGTTTAACCAATCGGGGTGGCACTGAAGCTTTCTTT
len: 11; d_gene: NA; abundance: NA; v_gene: TRBV5-4; j_gene: TRBJ1-2; CDR3aa: CASSSGGGYTF; CDR3nt: TGTGCCAGCAGCTCAGGAGGCGGCTACACCTTC
len: 13; d_gene: NA; abundance: NA; v_gene: TRBV5-5; j_gene: TRBJ1-5; CDR3aa: CASSFAGYQPQHF; CDR3nt: TGTGCCAGCAGCTTCGCAGGGTACCAGCCCCAGCATTTT
len: 13; d_gene: NA; abundance: once; v_gene: TRBV28; j_gene: TRBJ2-4; CDR3aa: CASTPGLKNIQYF; CDR3nt: TGTGCCAGCACGCCAGGGTTAAAAAACATTCAGTACTTC
len: 13; d_gene: NA; abundance: NA; v_gene: TRBV30; j_gene: TRBJ1-1; CDR3aa: CALVVQGRTEAFF; CDR3nt: TGTGCCTTAGTGGTGCAGGGTCGCACTGAAGCTTTCTTT
len: 13; d_gene: TRBD1; abundance: NA; v_gene: TRBV28; j_gene: TRBJ2-7; CDR3aa: CASSWPGGAEQYF; CDR3nt: TGTGCCAGCAGTTGGCCAGGGGGCGCGGAACAGTACTTC
len: 17; d_gene: TRBD1; abundance: NA; v_gene: TRBV2; j_gene: TRBJ1-5; CDR3aa: CASSDPDRAYSNQPQHF; CDR3nt: TGTGCCAGCAGTGATCCCGACAGGGCCTATAGCAATCAGCCCCAGCATTTT
len: 11; d_gene: NA; abundance: NA; v_gene: TRBV15; j_gene: TRBJ1-2; CDR3aa: CATSREEGYTF; CDR3nt: TGTGCCACCAGCAGAGAGGAGGGCTACACCTTC
len: 13; d_gene: NA; abundance: NA; v_gene: TRBV6-5; j_gene: TRBJ1-5; CDR3aa: CASSSGTNQPQHF; CDR3nt: TGTGCCAGCAGCTCAGGGACAAACCAGCCCCAGCATTTT
len: 13; d_gene: NA; abundance: NA; v_gene: TRBV11-2; j_gene: TRBJ2-7; CDR3aa: CASSFHWGYEQYF; CDR3nt: TGTGCCAGCAGCTTTCATTGGGGTTACGAGCAGTACTTC
len: 15; d_gene: TRBD1; abundance: NA; v_gene: TRBV28; j_gene: TRBJ1-1; CDR3aa: CASSKGGRRNTEAFF; CDR3nt: TGTGCCAGCTCTAAAGGGGGCAGACGGAACACTGAAGCTTTCTTT
len: 11; d_gene: NA; abundance: NA; v_gene: TRBV29-1; j_gene: TRBJ1-1; CDR3aa: CSAREGTEAFF; CDR3nt: TGCAGCGCCAGGGAGGGCACTGAAGCTTTCTTT
len: 15; d_gene: TRBD1; abundance: once; v_gene: TRBV16; j_gene: TRBJ2-5; CDR3aa: CASSQSRGLQETQYF; CDR3nt: TGTGCCAGCAGCCAATCTAGGGGGCTACAAGAGACCCAGTACTTC
len: 13; d_gene: NA; abundance: NA; v_gene: TRBV7-9; j_gene: TRBJ2-3; CDR3aa: CASSLVVTDTQYF; CDR3nt: TGTGCCAGCAGCTTAGTGGTTACAGATACGCAGTATTTT